The rows below give T cell receptor beta chains drawn from one sample of a study of Ad26.COV2.S vaccination and SARS-CoV-2 variants. The method was immunoSEQ multiplex PCR; TCRdb's version includes in-frame clones alone and lacks a portion of them. The sample contains roughly 350,000 clones, less than 90% of which appear only once. This specimen consisted of peripheral blood, obtained in a trial of Ad26.COV2.S vaccine versus placebo. The origin of the receptors is a person between 18 and 65 years old who received the Ad26.COV2.S COVID-19 vaccine or a placebo. The CDR3 runs from the conserved cysteine through the conserved F or W. A D gene is named only where the DNA matches it firmly. Clone size is stated in some rows and not others, as once, few, many or a class when expanded.

.	TRBV19	TRBD1	TRBJ1-1	TGTGCCAGTAGAGCGGACAGGGACACTGAAGCTTTCTTT	CASRADRDTEAFF
once	TRBV28	.	TRBJ2-7	TGTGCCAGCAACGGTATGGGGGCGGAAGGAAGCTACGAGCAGTACTTC	CASNGMGAEGSYEQYF
.	TRBV2	.	TRBJ1-6	TGTGCCAGCATAGGTGGCGGACAGTTGAGTCCCATCCGATCACCCCTCCACTTT	CASIGGGQLSPIRSPLHF
.	TRBV7-2	TRBD1	TRBJ1-6	TGTGCCAGCAGCTCGGGACAGGGTTCACCCCTCCACTTT	CASSSGQGSPLHF
.	TRBV29-1	.	TRBJ2-1	TGCAGCGTTGAAACAGCGGATCTCTATGAGCAGTTCTTC	CSVETADLYEQFF
.	TRBV12-5	TRBD1	TRBJ1-1	TGTGCTAGTGGTTTCCCCCTCGGGGCAGGGGGGACTGAAGCTTTCTTT	CASGFPLGAGGTEAFF
.	TRBV6-4	.	TRBJ2-2	TGTGCCAGCAGTGAACGGAGGGGAGCCCGAACCGGGGAGCTGTTTTTT	CASSERRGARTGELFF
.	TRBV7-9	TRBD1	TRBJ2-2	TGTGCCAGCAGCCCCGGGACAGGCGACACCGGGGAGCTGTTTTTT	CASSPGTGDTGELFF
few	TRBV5-4	TRBD1	TRBJ2-7	TGTGCCGGGACGTGGACAGGGACGTCCACCTACGAGCAGTACTTC	CAGTWTGTSTYEQYF
.	TRBV28	.	TRBJ1-1	TGTGCCAGCAGTTTACGGGAGGGGAACACTGAAGCTTTCTTT	CASSLREGNTEAFF
many	TRBV28	.	TRBJ1-1	TGTGCCAGCAGTAACGGGGGGGGCACTGAAGCTTTCTTT	CASSNGGGTEAFF
.	TRBV4-3	.	TRBJ1-1	TGCGCCAGCAGCCAACAGACAGCCTTTGCCACTGAAGCTTTCTTT	CASSQQTAFATEAFF
.	TRBV6-6	.	TRBJ2-1	TGTGCCAGCAGCCCCGGAACTCTAGTCAATGAGCAGTTCTTC	CASSPGTLVNEQFF
.	TRBV6-5	.	TRBJ1-2	TGTGCCAGCAGTTACGACATTAACTATGGCTACACCTTC	CASSYDINYGYTF
.	TRBV19	TRBD1	TRBJ1-1	TGTGCCAGTAGTATATCAGGGGGCCCGAACACTGAAGCTTTCTTT	CASSISGGPNTEAFF
.	TRBV19	TRBD1	TRBJ1-5	TGTGCCAGTAAGAGGGACAGGGTTGATCAGCCCCAGCATTTT	CASKRDRVDQPQHF
.	TRBV3-1/TRBV3-2	.	TRBJ2-1	TGTGCCAGCAGCCCCGCTACAAATGAGCAGTTCTTC	CASSPATNEQFF
.	TRBV5-6	TRBD2	TRBJ2-5	TGTGCCAGCAGCCCGACTAGCGGGAGAAGGGAGACCCAGTACTTC	CASSPTSGRRETQYF
.	TRBV10-3	TRBD2	TRBJ2-5	TGTGCCATCAGCAATCTAGCGGGAGGGGTAGAGACCCAGTACTTC	CAISNLAGGVETQYF
.	TRBV10-3	.	TRBJ1-4	TGTGCCATCAGTGAGGGGACTACTCGGGAAAAACTGTTTTTT	CAISEGTTREKLFF
.	TRBV5-4	.	TRBJ1-6	TGTGCCAGCAGCTTGGGTTCGACAGGATATAATTCACCCCTCCACTTT	CASSLGSTGYNSPLHF
.	TRBV29-1	TRBD1	TRBJ2-7	TGCAGCGTTGCCGGGACAGGGGGCGTTTCAAACGAGCAGTACTTC	CSVAGTGGVSNEQYF
.	TRBV3-1/TRBV3-2	.	TRBJ1-3	TGTGCCAGCAGCCAAGATGTCGGGGGAAACACCATATATTTT	CASSQDVGGNTIYF
.	TRBV20-1	.	TRBJ1-1	TGCAGTGCTAGAGAGGTTCGTGAAGCTTTCTTT	CSAREVREAFF
.	TRBV6-4	TRBD2	TRBJ2-2	TGTGCCAGCGAGAGCGGGGGCGGAACCGGGGAGCTGTTTTTT	CASESGGGTGELFF
.	TRBV2	.	TRBJ1-4	TGTGCCAGCAGTGTTCAGGGTGAAAAACTGTTTTTT	CASSVQGEKLFF
.	TRBV5-6	.	TRBJ2-3	.	CASSFGAGSTDTQYF
.	TRBV28	TRBD1	TRBJ1-2	TGTGCCAGCAGTATAGGACAGGGAGCCCTAGGCTACACCTTC	CASSIGQGALGYTF
.	TRBV7-3	.	TRBJ2-7	TGTGCCAGCAGCTTAAACAGGGATTACGAGCAGTACTTC	CASSLNRDYEQYF
.	TRBV6-2/TRBV6-3	.	TRBJ2-1	TGTGCCAGCAGCCCCCTGAAGGGGCGGCAGTTCTTC	CASSPLKGRQFF
.	TRBV25-1	.	TRBJ1-2	TGTGCCAGCAGTGAATGGGGCACCCGTCCTTATGGCTACACCTTC	CASSEWGTRPYGYTF
.	TRBV29-1	TRBD1	TRBJ2-3	TGCAGCGTTGAGCCGGGACAGGGAGGAGATACGCAGTATTTT	CSVEPGQGGDTQYF
.	TRBV3-1/TRBV3-2	.	TRBJ2-2	TGTGCCAGCAGCCAAGTTGTGAACGGGGAGCTGTTTTTT	CASSQVVNGELFF
.	TRBV6-2/TRBV6-3	.	TRBJ1-5	TGTGCCAGCAGTTACCCTCCTAGGGGGGCCGCAAATCAGCCCCAGCATTTT	CASSYPPRGAANQPQHF
once	TRBV6-5	.	TRBJ1-1	TGTGCCAGTTTCTTCCCGGGCCCCGGGGCTGAAGCTTTCTTT	CASFFPGPGAEAFF
.	TRBV30	TRBD2	TRBJ2-3	TGTGCCTGGAAGAGGGGACTAGCGGGGGATACGCAGTATTTT	CAWKRGLAGDTQYF
.	TRBV19	.	TRBJ2-2	TGTGCCAGTAGTTTGGGGGTTTCTGGCACCGGGGAGCTGTTTTTT	CASSLGVSGTGELFF
.	TRBV6-1	.	TRBJ2-5	TGTGCCAGCAGTGAAGGGTCCGCATTCTACCAAGAGACCCAGTACTTC	CASSEGSAFYQETQYF
once	TRBV11-3	.	TRBJ2-1	TGTGCCAGCAGCCCGGGGCAGGACCCAAGGGATGAGCAGTTCTTC	CASSPGQDPRDEQFF
.	TRBV6-5	TRBD1	TRBJ1-5	TGTGCCAGCAGGGCCCTCCGCAGGGGGCCTCAGCCCCAGCATTTT	CASRALRRGPQPQHF
.	TRBV6-5	.	TRBJ2-3	TGTGCCAGCAGCGACGGGACCGCAGATACGCAGTATTTT	CASSDGTADTQYF
few	TRBV7-2	.	TRBJ1-2	TGTGCCAGCAGCCCAGAGGCAGGGAGAGGCTACACCTTC	CASSPEAGRGYTF
.	TRBV3-1/TRBV3-2	TRBD2	TRBJ2-3	TGTGCCAGCAGCCAAGGAGGTAGCGGGGGGCGCACAGATACGCAGTATTTT	CASSQGGSGGRTDTQYF
.	TRBV7-3	.	TRBJ1-3	TGTGCCAGCAGCTTGGATAACTCTGGAAACACCATATATTTT	CASSLDNSGNTIYF
.	TRBV11-2	.	TRBJ2-7	TGTGCCAGCAGCTTAGGGCTTCACGAGCAGTACTTC	CASSLGLHEQYF
.	TRBV5-1	.	TRBJ2-3	TGCGCCAGCAGCTTCCCGGGAGAGACAGATACGCAGTATTTT	CASSFPGETDTQYF
.	TRBV7-3	.	TRBJ1-2	TGTGCCAGCAGCTTACTAAACGGCGGCACAGGTACTTATGGCTACACCTTC	CASSLLNGGTGTYGYTF
once	TRBV19	TRBD1	TRBJ1-3	TGTGCCAGTCAAACCGGTCGGGACAGTCCTATTTGTTATTTT	CASQTGRDSPICYF
.	TRBV6-5	.	TRBJ2-3	TGTGCCAGCACCGGATCCACAGATACGCAGTATTTT	CASTGSTDTQYF
.	TRBV28	.	TRBJ2-1	TGTGCCAGCAGTCCCCTGAGGGCGGTTTCCTACAATGAGCAGTTCTTC	CASSPLRAVSYNEQFF